This T cell receptor (beta chain) was profiled in a study of blood T cell repertoires in COVID-19. The data were produced by immunoSEQ multiplex PCR, yet TCRdb's version contains in-frame clones alone and is incomplete. The table includes over 80,000 clones, roughly 70% detected once. The CDR3 has 16 residues. The junction had 4 bases not matched to a gene; V was cut back by 1 base and J by 4 bases. The germline gives CDR1 MGHRA, CDR2 YSYEKL. In Seattle, patients joined the study during active infection and were tracked longitudinally. The sequence derives from a man between 65 and 85 years old with COVID-19, enrolled during active disease. The rearrangement links TRBV4-1 to TRBJ2-2; 9 bases agree with TRBD2. The sample comprised peripheral blood. The CDR3, as DNA: TGCGCCAGCAGCCAAGGAGCGGGAGGCCTCACCGGGGAGCTGTTTTTT. Its translation is CASSQGAGGLTGELFF.